The 6 T cell receptor beta chains reported below all come from one sample, sequenced in a study of beta chain features in type 1 diabetes. The authors reverse transcribed all of the isolated RNA, so sequencing captured expressed TCRB transcripts. Assay used: immunoSEQ multiplex PCR; TCRdb lists only in-frame clones, some missing. The sample includes over 150,000 clones, around 8.5% seen only once; the top ten take 0.55% to 0.75%. The sequenced sample consisted of central memory CD4+ T cells from blood. The receptors derive from a man aged 18 to 30 in good health.

This clone came up a few times. CDR3 coding DNA: TGTGCCAGCAGCGCCCTGAGCGGGGGCACCGGGGAGCTGTTTTTT. It specifies CASSALSGGTGELFF. The chain combines TRBV9 with TRBJ2-2, with TRBD2 matching 8 bases. The CDR3 is 15 amino acids. Germline CDR1 is SGDLS and CDR2 is YYNGEE. Trimming removed 3 bases from V and 4 bases from J; junction bases left unmatched: 5. Full variable domain (outside the CDR3, taken from reference TRBV9 and TRBJ2-2): DSGVTQTPKHLITATGQRVTLRCSPRSGDLSVYWYQQSLDQGLQFLIQYYNGEERAKGNILERFSAQQFPDLHSELNLSSLELGDSALYFCASSALSGGTGELFFGEGSRLTVL.

The V call is TRBV7-2, the J call TRBJ1-5; possible D gene TRBD1, 6 bases. Looked up from germline, CDR1 is SGHTA and CDR2 is FQGNSA. The CDR3 length is 16 residues. V dropped 6 bases and J dropped 6 bases, with 21 bases sitting between them. CDR3 coding DNA: TGTGCCAGCAGTCTCCTCGGGGGGGCCTCTTTTCAGCCCCAGCATTTT. Protein product: CASSLLGGASFQPQHF.

The chain combines TRBV19 with TRBJ1-2; the D is unclear. V gave up 8 bases and J gave up 3 bases, with 7 bases separating them. The germline CDR1 and CDR2 sequences are LNHDA and SQIVND (reference sequence). The CDR3 totals 11 residues. CDR3 nucleotide sequence: TGTGCCAGTCTCCGAGACTATGGCTACACCTTC. As protein: CASLRDYGYTF.

The chain joins TRBV5-4 to TRBJ2-1; 7 bases are shared with TRBD1. The CDR3 has 14 residues. V gave up 4 bases and J gave up 8 bases; unmatched junction bases: 9. CDR1 and CDR2 from the germline V gene are SGHNT and YYREEE (reference sequence). The CDR3 nucleotides are TGTGCCAGCAGCCGTACCGGGACAGCGGATGAGCAGTTCTTC. Amino acid sequence: CASSRTGTADEQFF. The whole variable domain, remainder taken from reference TRBV5-4 and TRBJ2-1, is ETGVTQSPTHLIKTRGQQVTLRCSSQSGHNTVSWYQQALGQGPQFIFQYYREEENGRGNFPPRFSGLQFPNYSSELNVNALELDDSALYLCASSRTGTADEQFFGPGTRLTVL.

This clone was seen many times. V and J are TRBV9 and TRBJ2-7, with TRBD2 identical over 12 bases. J gave up 5 bases and V 3 bases, and 6 bases lay outside the gene matches. CDR3 length: 15 amino acids. Per the germline V gene, CDR1 is SGDLS and CDR2 is YYNGEE. CDR3 coding DNA: TGTGCCAGCAGCGCGCAACTAGCGGGAGGTGACGAGCAGTACTTC. This codes for CASSAQLAGGDEQYF.

This clone was counted a few times. The chain uses TRBV27 and TRBJ1-2; 8 bases line up with TRBD1. V lost 1 base and J lost 8; bases outside the gene matches: 15. CDR3 length: 17 amino acids. Per germline, CDR1 MNHEY and CDR2 SMNVEV (reference sequence). The CDR3 DNA reads TGTGCCAGCAGTTTATTATCAAGTCCAGGGGGCGCGGGGGGCTACACCTTC. The encoded protein is CASSLLSSPGGAGGYTF.